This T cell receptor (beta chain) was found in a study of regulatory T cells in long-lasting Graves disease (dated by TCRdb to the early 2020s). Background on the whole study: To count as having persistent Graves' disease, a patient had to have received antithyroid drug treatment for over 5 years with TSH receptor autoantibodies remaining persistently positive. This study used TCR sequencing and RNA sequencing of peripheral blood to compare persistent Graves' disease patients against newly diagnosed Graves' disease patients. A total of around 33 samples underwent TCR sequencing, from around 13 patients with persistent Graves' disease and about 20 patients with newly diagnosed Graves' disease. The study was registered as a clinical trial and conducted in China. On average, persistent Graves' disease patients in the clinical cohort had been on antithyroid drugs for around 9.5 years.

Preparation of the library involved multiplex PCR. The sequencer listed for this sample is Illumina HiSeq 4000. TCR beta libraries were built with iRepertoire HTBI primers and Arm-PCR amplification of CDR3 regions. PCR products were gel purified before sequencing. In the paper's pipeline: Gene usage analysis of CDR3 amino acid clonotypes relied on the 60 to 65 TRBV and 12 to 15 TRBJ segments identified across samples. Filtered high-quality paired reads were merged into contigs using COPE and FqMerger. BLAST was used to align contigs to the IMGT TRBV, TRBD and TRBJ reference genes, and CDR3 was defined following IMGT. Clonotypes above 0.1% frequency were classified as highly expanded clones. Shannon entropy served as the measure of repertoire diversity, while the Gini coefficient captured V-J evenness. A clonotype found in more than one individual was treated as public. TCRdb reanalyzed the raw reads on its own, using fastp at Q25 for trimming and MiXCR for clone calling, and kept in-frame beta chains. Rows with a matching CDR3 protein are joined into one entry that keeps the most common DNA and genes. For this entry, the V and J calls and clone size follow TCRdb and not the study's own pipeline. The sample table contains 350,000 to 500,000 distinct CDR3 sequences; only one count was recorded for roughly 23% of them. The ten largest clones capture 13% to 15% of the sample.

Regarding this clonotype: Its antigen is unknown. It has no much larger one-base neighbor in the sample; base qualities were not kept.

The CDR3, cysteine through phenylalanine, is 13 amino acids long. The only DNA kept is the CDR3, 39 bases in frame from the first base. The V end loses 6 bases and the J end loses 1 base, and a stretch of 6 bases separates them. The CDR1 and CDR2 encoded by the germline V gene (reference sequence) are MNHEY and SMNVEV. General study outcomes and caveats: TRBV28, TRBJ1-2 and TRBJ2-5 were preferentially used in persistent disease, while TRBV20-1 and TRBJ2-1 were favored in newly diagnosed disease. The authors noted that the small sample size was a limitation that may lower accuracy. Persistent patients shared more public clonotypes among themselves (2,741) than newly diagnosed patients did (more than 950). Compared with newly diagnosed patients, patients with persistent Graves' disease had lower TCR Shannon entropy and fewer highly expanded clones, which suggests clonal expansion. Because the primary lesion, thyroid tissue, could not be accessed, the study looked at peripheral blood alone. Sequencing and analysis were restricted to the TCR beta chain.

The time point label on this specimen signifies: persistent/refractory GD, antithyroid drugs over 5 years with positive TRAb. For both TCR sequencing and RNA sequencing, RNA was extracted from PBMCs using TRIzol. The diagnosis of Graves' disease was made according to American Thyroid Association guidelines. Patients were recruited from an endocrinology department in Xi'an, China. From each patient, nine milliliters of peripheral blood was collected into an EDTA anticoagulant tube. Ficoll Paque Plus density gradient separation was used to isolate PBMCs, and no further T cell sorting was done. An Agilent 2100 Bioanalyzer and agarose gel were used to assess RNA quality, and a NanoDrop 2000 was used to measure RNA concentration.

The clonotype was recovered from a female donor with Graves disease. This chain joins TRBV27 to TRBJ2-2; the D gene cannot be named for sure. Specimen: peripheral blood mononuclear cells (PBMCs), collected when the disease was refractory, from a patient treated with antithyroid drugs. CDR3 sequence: CASSLKNTGELFF. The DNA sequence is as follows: TGTGCCAGCAGCTTGAAGAACACCGGGGAGCTGTTTTTT.